A single sample is the source of the 16 T cell receptor beta chains below, sequenced in a study of T cell responses to AZD1222 COVID-19 vaccine. Sequencing used immunoSEQ multiplex PCR; TCRdb keeps in-frame clones, though not all of them. The repertoire consists of 200,000 to 300,000 clones, with 85% to 95% occurring once and the leading ten covering around 0.6%. Sequenced material: peripheral blood, taken on day 0 of AZD1222 vaccination. These receptors were taken from an adult in good health.

The chain uses TRBV6-5 and TRBJ1-2; D ambiguous. Germline values: CDR1 MNHEY, CDR2 SVGAGI. V gave up 4 bases and J gave up 8 bases, with 14 bases separating them. The CDR3 consists of 13 residues. CDR3 protein: CASSSAGEGGYTF. CDR3 DNA sequence: TGTGCCAGCAGTTCAGCTGGGGAGGGAGGCTACACCTTC.

The gene calls are TRBV7-2 and TRBJ2-1; D is uncertain. The V and J ends lost 3 bases and 10 bases respectively, with 7 bases between them. Germline V lookup: CDR1 SGHTA, CDR2 FQGNSA. This CDR3 is built from 11 residues. The CDR3 loop reads CASSLGGEQFF. The CDR3 nucleotides are TGTGCCAGCAGCTTGGGTGGGGAGCAGTTCTTC.

The chain couples TRBV7-9 to TRBJ1-5; tentatively, D is TRBD1 (6 bases). CDR1 is SEHNR, CDR2 FQNEAQ, per germline (reference sequence). The CDR3 loop spans 16 amino acids. V was pared by 1 base and J by 3 bases, with 13 bases between. DNA of the CDR3: TGTGCCAGCAGCTTAGGGGTGGGGGCAGTCAATCAGCCCCAGCATTTT. Its translation: CASSLGVGAVNQPQHF. Variable domain in full (rest from reference TRBV7-9 and TRBJ1-5): DTGVSQNPRHKITKRGQNVTFRCDPISEHNRLYWYRQTLGQGPEFLTYFQNEAQLEKSRLLSDRFSAERPKGSFSTLEIQRTEQGDSAMYLCASSLGVGAVNQPQHFGDGTRLSIL.

The V and J genes are TRBV5-1 and TRBJ2-1, with TRBD2 matching 7 bases. The CDR3 sequence is 14 residues long. With 7 bases clipped from V and 6 bases from J, the junction kept 10 bases outside the gene matches. Germline V gives CDR1 SGHRS, CDR2 YFSETQ. Here the CDR3 DNA reads TGCGCCAGCGAAAGGAAGGGCGGGGGCAATGAGCAGTTCTTC. This translates into CASERKGGGNEQFF.

This chain links TRBV7-9 with TRBJ2-5; 9 nucleotides align to TRBD2. Trimming took 8 bases from V and 5 from J; bases not matched to a gene: 6. The CDR3 length is 13 residues. Germline assignment: CDR1 SEHNR and CDR2 FQNEAQ (reference sequence). DNA of the CDR3: TGTGCCAGCCTACTAGCGGGCGGGGAGACCCAGTACTTC. Translating gives CASLLAGGETQYF.

The chain uses TRBV7-6 and TRBJ2-3, with D perhaps matching TRBD1 or TRBD2 (5 bases each). V shed 1 base and J shed 0 bases, with 14 bases lying between them. Germline V gives CDR1 SGHVS, CDR2 FNYEAQ. The CDR3 length is 17 residues. CDR3 in amino acids: CASSLDGGEPSTDTQYF. The CDR3 nucleotides are TGTGCCAGCAGCTTAGATGGGGGAGAACCCAGCACAGATACGCAGTATTTT.

V and J are TRBV5-1 and TRBJ2-1; D call uncertain. The germline gives CDR1 SGHRS, CDR2 YFSETQ. This CDR3 contains 13 residues. Trimming pared 3 bases from V and 2 bases from J, leaving 6 bases between. The CDR3 bases are TGCGCCAGCAGCTCCCCACCCTACAATGAGCAGTTCTTC. Translation gives CASSSPPYNEQFF.

V gene TRBV28 combines with J gene TRBJ2-5, with TRBD1 matching over 9 bases. This CDR3 has 13 amino acids. Trimming cost V 8 bases and J 3 bases; bases outside gene matches: 4. Looked up from germline, CDR1 is MDHEN and CDR2 is SYDVKM. Here the CDR3 reads CASHRTGEETQYF. CDR3 bases: TGTGCCAGCCATCGGACAGGGGAAGAGACCCAGTACTTC.

This rearrangement joins TRBV10-3 to TRBJ1-5, with TRBD1 as a possible D gene (6 bases). The CDR3 is 15 amino acids. V was shortened by 5 bases and J by 7 bases, with 18 bases between the two germline ends. Germline V gene lookup returns CDR1 ENHRY and CDR2 SYGVKD. In DNA, the CDR3 is TGTGCCATCAGTCCACGGGGGGGGCGCGGACAGCCCCAGCATTTT. This sequence encodes CAISPRGGRGQPQHF.

For the CDR3, the DNA is TGCAGTGCTAGTGGGGGAGGCGAGCAGTTCTTC. Amino acid sequence: CSASGGGEQFF. The V gene is TRBV20-1, the J gene TRBJ2-1; D may be TRBD2 (6 bases). Trimming shortened V by 3 bases and J by 10 bases, and 10 bases separated the two germline ends. Germline V gene lookup returns CDR1 DFQATT and CDR2 SNEGSKA (reference sequence). The CDR3 spans 11 residues.

The chain is built from TRBV7-2 and TRBJ1-1; unclear D gene. V lost 4 bases and J 2 bases, leaving 8 bases between the germline ends. The germline gives CDR1 SGHTA, CDR2 FQGNSA. The CDR3 is 13 residues long. The CDR3 loop is CASSSQSNTEAFF. The CDR3 DNA sequence: TGTGCCAGCAGCTCCCAGAGCAACACTGAAGCTTTCTTT.

This clone was found once. This chain connects TRBV19 to TRBJ1-2; D is unclear. The CDR3 is 15 residues long. Germline V lookup: CDR1 LNHDA, CDR2 SQIVND (reference sequence). Between the trimmed V and J ends, which lost 7 bases and 4 bases, there was a span of 19 bases. In DNA, the CDR3 is TGTGCCAGTACCCTGGGAGACATTCGTCTCTATGGCTACACCTTC. It translates to CASTLGDIRLYGYTF.

The chain employs TRBV25-1 and TRBJ2-1; D might be TRBD2 (6 bases). The V and J ends lost 8 bases and 8 bases respectively, with 22 bases between them. Looked up from germline, CDR1 is MGHDK and CDR2 is SYGVNS. CDR3 length: 15 amino acids. As DNA, the CDR3 is TGTGCCAGCGGATTCTCGGAGGGGCTGTACGATGAGCAGTTCTTC. It translates to CASGFSEGLYDEQFF. Drawing the rest from reference TRBV25-1 and TRBJ2-1, the complete variable domain is EADIYQTPRYLVIGTGKKITLECSQTMGHDKMYWYQQDPGMELHLIHYSYGVNSTEKGDLSSESTVSRIRTEHFPLTLESARPSHTSQYLCASGFSEGLYDEQFFGPGTRLTVL.

In nucleotides, the CDR3 is TGTGCCAGCAGCAAAGTAGGGACACCCCGCTACTACAATGAGCAGTTCTTC. Amino acids: CASSKVGTPRYYNEQFF. This chain connects TRBV21-1 to TRBJ2-1; TRBD1, the D gene given by the table, was not confirmed from the DNA. TRBV21-1 represents a pseudogene. The CDR3 consists of 17 residues.

The V and J genes are TRBV27 and TRBJ2-3, with TRBD2 matching over 10 bases. Germline V gene sequence: CDR1 MNHEY, CDR2 SMNVEV (reference sequence). J gave up 4 bases and V 8 bases, and 9 bases lay outside the gene matches. The CDR3 has 15 amino acids. The CDR3 region is CASAQVAGGSDTQYF. The CDR3, as DNA: TGTGCCAGCGCGCAGGTAGCGGGAGGCTCAGATACGCAGTATTTT.

This clone came up a few times. The V and J genes are TRBV7-2 and TRBJ2-7; TRBD1 might be the D (6 bases). This CDR3 spans 13 amino acids. Between the trimmed V and J ends, which lost 4 bases and 6 bases, there was a span of 13 bases. Germline V lookup: CDR1 SGHTA, CDR2 FQGNSA. The CDR3 DNA is TGTGCCAGCAGCTCGCGTTGGGACACCGAGCAGTACTTC. Amino acid sequence: CASSSRWDTEQYF.